A single sample gave rise to the 22 T cell receptor beta chains below, sequenced in a study of blood T cell repertoires in COVID-19. Assay used: immunoSEQ multiplex PCR; TCRdb lists only in-frame clones, some missing. The sample records over 120,000 clones, around 80% being singletons. The material sequenced was peripheral blood. The receptors come from a woman of 80 years or more with active or convalescent COVID-19.

V gene TRBV18 combines with J gene TRBJ2-3; TRBD1 is a possible D gene (5 bases). V shed 4 bases and J shed 6 bases, with 11 bases lying between them. The germline CDR1 and CDR2 sequences are KGHSH and LQKENI. This CDR3 is 13 amino acids long. CDR3 DNA: TGTGCCAGCTCACGTAGACAGCAGGATACGCAGTATTTT. This sequence encodes CASSRRQQDTQYF.

This chain joins TRBV14 and TRBJ2-7; weak D call: TRBD1 (6 bases). The ends were cut back, 5 bases at V and 2 bases at J, with 10 bases in the middle. Per the germline V gene, CDR1 is SGHDN and CDR2 is FVKESK. This CDR3 has 13 residues. The CDR3 loop is CASSYTGPYEQYF. CDR3 DNA: TGTGCCAGCAGCTACACAGGGCCCTACGAGCAGTACTTC.

This chain links TRBV29-1 with TRBJ1-4; 9 positions match TRBD1. Germline V gene sequence: CDR1 SQVTM, CDR2 ANQGSEA. The V gene end was trimmed by 5 bases and the J gene end by 3 bases; junction bases not matched to a gene: 1. The CDR3 length is 13 residues. The CDR3, as DNA: TGCAGCGTTCGACAGGGGGCTAATGAAAAACTGTTTTTT. It codes for CSVRQGANEKLFF.

The chain links TRBV5-4 to TRBJ2-5; TRBD1 agrees at 8 bases. The germline V gene has CDR1 SGHNT and CDR2 YYREEE (reference sequence). The V and J ends lost 4 bases and 5 bases, in that order; junction bases with no gene match: 10. CDR3 size: 15 residues. CDR3 region: CASSLQDRDGETQYF. In nucleotides, the CDR3 is TGTGCCAGCAGCCTCCAGGACAGGGACGGGGAGACCCAGTACTTC.

The rearrangement joins TRBV6-5 to TRBJ2-7; 9 bases are shared with TRBD1. The V and J ends lost 6 bases and 3 bases, in that order; junction bases with no gene match: 6. The germline V gene encodes CDR1 MNHEY and CDR2 SVGAGI. This CDR3 is 14 amino acids long. This CDR3 reads CASSEGQGCYEQYF. The CDR3 nucleotides read TGTGCCAGCAGCGAGGGACAGGGCTGCTACGAGCAGTACTTC.

This chain links TRBV3-1 (or the pseudogene TRBV3-2) with TRBJ1-1; TRBD1 might be the D (5 bases). Germline CDR1 is LGHDT and CDR2 is YNNKEL (reference sequence). The germline V and J ends were trimmed by 0 bases and 6 bases, with 14 bases remaining between them. The CDR3 is made up of 15 amino acids. CDR3: CASSQDFGGSSEAFF. As DNA, the CDR3 is TGTGCCAGCAGCCAAGACTTCGGGGGGTCTTCTGAAGCTTTCTTT.

The chain recombines TRBV15 with TRBJ2-7, with D tentatively TRBD2 (5 bases). The V and J ends lost 0 bases and 3 bases respectively, with 21 bases between them. The CDR3 length is 18 residues. Germline loops: CDR1 LNHNV, CDR2 YYDKDF (reference sequence). The CDR3 DNA reads TGTGCCACCAGCAGAGACCGCCAGGTGGGAGAGGGTTACTACGAGCAGTACTTC. Protein sequence: CATSRDRQVGEGYYEQYF. Complete variable domain (other parts from reference TRBV15 and TRBJ2-7): DAMVIQNPRYQVTQFGKPVTLSCSQTLNHNVMYWYQQKSSQAPKLLFHYYDKDFNNEADTPDNFQSRRPNTSFCFLDIRSPGLGDTAMYLCATSRDRQVGEGYYEQYFGPGTRLTVT.

There are a few counts of this clone. The rearrangement joins TRBV18 to TRBJ2-1; 9 positions agree with TRBD1. V lost 2 bases and J lost 5; bases outside the gene matches: 7. The CDR3 contains 16 residues. CDR1 is KGHSH and CDR2 is LQKENI in the germline V gene. CDR3 nucleotide sequence: TGTGCCAGCTCACCAGACCCGGGACAGGGAAACAATGAGCAGTTCTTC. This translates into CASSPDPGQGNNEQFF.

The V and J genes are TRBV5-4 and TRBJ1-2; tentative D call: TRBD1 (6 bases). The V and J ends lost 1 base and 5 bases respectively, with 9 bases between them. This CDR3 contains 13 residues. Germline V lookup: CDR1 SGHNT, CDR2 YYREEE (reference sequence). DNA for the CDR3: TGTGCCAGCAGCTTGCGGGGGGCATATGGCTACACCTTC. It is translated as CASSLRGAYGYTF.

The CDR3 is CASSLAGTGSLEKLFF. Written as DNA, the CDR3 is TGCGCCAGCAGCTTGGCTGGGACAGGGTCTTTGGAAAAACTGTTTTTT. V gene TRBV5-1 combines with J gene TRBJ1-4; the match to TRBD1 covers 9 bases. The CDR3 is 16 amino acids. V was pared by 0 bases and J by 8 bases, with 8 bases of the junction left unmatched. CDR1 SGHRS and CDR2 YFSETQ come from the germline V gene.

V is TRBV25-1 and J is TRBJ2-7; unclear D gene. The CDR3 loop spans 11 amino acids. V lost 6 bases to trimming and J lost 3 bases, with 6 bases between them. CDR1 is MGHDK and CDR2 is SYGVNS in the germline V gene. The chain's CDR3 is CASSLDYEQYF. CDR3 sequence (DNA): TGTGCCAGCAGCCTAGACTACGAGCAGTACTTC.

The V call is TRBV3-1 (or the pseudogene TRBV3-2), the J call TRBJ1-6; D remains unclear. Germline-derived CDR1 and CDR2 are LGHDT and YNNKEL (reference sequence). This CDR3 is 15 amino acids long. V was cut by 4 bases and J by 0 bases, with 7 bases left in between. CDR3 in DNA: TGTGCCAGCAGCCCCACCGGCTCCTATAATTCACCCCTCCACTTT. Encoded protein: CASSPTGSYNSPLHF.

The genes are TRBV7-2 and TRBJ2-7; the D gene is possibly TRBD2 (6 bases). Trimming cost V 4 bases and J 4 bases, with 14 bases left between them. The CDR3 is 14 amino acids. In germline, CDR1 is SGHTA, CDR2 FQGNSA. The CDR3 protein is CASSSSGGNYEQYF. CDR3 nucleotides: TGTGCCAGCAGCTCCTCTGGCGGGAATTACGAGCAGTACTTC.

The V call is TRBV19, the J call TRBJ1-5, with D possibly TRBD1 on 6 matching bases. Germline-derived CDR1 and CDR2 are LNHDA and SQIVND (reference sequence). CDR3 size: 13 residues. Trimming removed 4 bases from V and 7 bases from J, with 11 bases in between. DNA of the CDR3: TGTGCCAGTAGTACTCAGGGGACACAGCCCCAGCATTTT. Translation gives CASSTQGTQPQHF.

The chain links TRBV7-9 to TRBJ1-1; perhaps TRBD1 as D (5 bases). V lost 5 bases and J lost 0, with 10 bases in between. Germline CDR1 reads SEHNR; CDR2 reads FQNEAQ (reference sequence). This CDR3 comprises 14 residues. CDR3 sequence reads: CASSTGHMNTEAFF. In DNA form, the CDR3 reads TGTGCCAGCAGCACTGGACACATGAACACTGAAGCTTTCTTT.

This rearrangement joins TRBV2 to TRBJ2-5; D gene ambiguous. CDR3 length: 15 amino acids. Per germline, CDR1 SNHLY and CDR2 FYNNEI. V lost 6 bases and J lost 2, with 16 bases in between. The CDR3 sequence is CASSLARSRQETQYF. The CDR3 DNA reads as TGTGCCAGCAGCTTGGCTAGATCGAGACAAGAGACCCAGTACTTC.

The V gene is TRBV5-1, the J gene TRBJ2-2; a possible D gene is TRBD2 (5 bases). The germline gives CDR1 SGHRS, CDR2 YFSETQ. Trimming shortened V by 0 bases and J by 2 bases, and 11 bases separated the two germline ends. The CDR3 has 16 amino acids. CDR3 nucleotides: TGCGCCAGCAGCTTGGATTTTCGGGGAAACACCGGGGAGCTGTTTTTT. It yields the protein CASSLDFRGNTGELFF.

The chain joins TRBV30 to TRBJ1-6; a possible D gene is TRBD1 (5 bases). The V end was cut by 0 bases, the J end by 7 bases, with 7 bases between. This CDR3 is built from 13 residues. Germline CDR1 is GTSNPN and CDR2 is SVGIG (reference sequence). DNA for the CDR3: TGTGCCTGGAGTGTAGGGGTAAATTCACCCCTCCACTTT. This translates into CAWSVGVNSPLHF.

The gene calls are TRBV7-9 and TRBJ1-2, with TRBD1 matching 10 bases. This CDR3 is built from 18 residues. Germline-derived CDR1 and CDR2 are SEHNR and FQNEAQ (reference sequence). V gave up 4 bases and J gave up 6 bases; unmatched junction bases: 17. CDR3 sequence: CASSSHGGDRGLGHGYTF. In nucleotides, the CDR3 is TGTGCCAGCAGCTCCCACGGCGGGGACAGGGGTTTGGGACATGGCTACACCTTC. The full variable domain, completed using reference TRBV7-9 and TRBJ1-2, is DTGVSQNPRHKITKRGQNVTFRCDPISEHNRLYWYRQTLGQGPEFLTYFQNEAQLEKSRLLSDRFSAERPKGSFSTLEIQRTEQGDSAMYLCASSSHGGDRGLGHGYTFGSGTRLTVV.

With regard to this clone: One end of the junction varies from germline; a read error may be responsible. The chain links TRBV7-9 to TRBJ1-1, with 9 bases lining up with TRBD1. The CDR3 is 15 amino acids. Germline V gene lookup returns CDR1 SEHNR and CDR2 FQNEAQ (reference sequence). The CDR3 bases are TGTGCCAGCAGCCTAGCGGGACAGGGACGCACTGAAGCTTTCTTT. It codes for CASSLAGQGRTEAFF.

The chain combines TRBV6-5 with TRBJ1-4, with D possibly TRBD1 on 5 matching bases. Germline values: CDR1 MNHEY, CDR2 SVGAGI. The CDR3 is 14 amino acids. The V gene lost 6 bases and the J gene lost 5 bases, with 13 bases spanning the gap. The CDR3 protein is CASSLRQRNEKLFF. The CDR3 region has the DNA TGTGCCAGCAGCCTCCGACAGAGAAATGAAAAACTGTTTTTT.

The chain employs TRBV5-1 and TRBJ1-2; TRBD1 agrees at 9 bases. V was pared by 4 bases and J by 4 bases, with 5 bases of the junction left unmatched. The CDR3 spans 14 residues. Germline V gene lookup returns CDR1 SGHRS and CDR2 YFSETQ. Here the CDR3 reads CASSPTGGAYGYTF. The CDR3 region has the DNA TGCGCCAGCAGCCCGACAGGGGGGGCCTATGGCTACACCTTC.